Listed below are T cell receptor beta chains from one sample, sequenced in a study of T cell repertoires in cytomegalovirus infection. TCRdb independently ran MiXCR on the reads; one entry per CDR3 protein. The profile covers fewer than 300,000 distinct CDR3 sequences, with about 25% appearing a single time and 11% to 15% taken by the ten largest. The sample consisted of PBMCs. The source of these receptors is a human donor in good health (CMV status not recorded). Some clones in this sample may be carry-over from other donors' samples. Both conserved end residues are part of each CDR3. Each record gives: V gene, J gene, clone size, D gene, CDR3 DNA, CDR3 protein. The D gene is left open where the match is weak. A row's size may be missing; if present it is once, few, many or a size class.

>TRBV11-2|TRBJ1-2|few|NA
TGTGCCAGCAGCTGGAGAGGGTCTCCGCACACCTTC
CASSWRGSPHTF
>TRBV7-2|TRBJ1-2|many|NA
TGTGCCAGCAGCTTAGTTGGATCGACAAACTATGGCTACACCTTC
CASSLVGSTNYGYTF
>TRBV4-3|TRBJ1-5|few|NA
TGCGCCAGCAGCCAAGACCCGATCAATCAGCCCCAGCATTTT
CASSQDPINQPQHF
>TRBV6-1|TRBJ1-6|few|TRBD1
TGTGCCAGCAGGGAAAACAGGGGATCACCCCTCCACTTT
CASRENRGSPLHF
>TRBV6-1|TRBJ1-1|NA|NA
TGTGCCAGCAGTGCTTCGGGACACATAAACACTGAAGCTTTCTTT
CASSASGHINTEAFF
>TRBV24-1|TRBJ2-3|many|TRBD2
TGTGCCACCAGTGATTTCTCTAGCGGGAGGACAGATACGCAGTATTTT
CATSDFSSGRTDTQYF
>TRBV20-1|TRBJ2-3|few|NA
TGCAGTGCAACGCCCAGAGGGGCCACAGATACGCAGTATTTT
CSATPRGATDTQYF
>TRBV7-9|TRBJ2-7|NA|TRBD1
TGTGCCAGCAGCTTAGTGGACAGGACCTACGAGCAGTACTTC
CASSLVDRTYEQYF
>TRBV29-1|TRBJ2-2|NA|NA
TGCAGCGCACTTGCGACTGCCGGGGAGCTGTTTTTT
CSALATAGELFF
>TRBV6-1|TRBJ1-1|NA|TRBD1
TGTGCCAGCAGAGAACAGGGGGTTCACACTGAAGCTTTCTTT
CASREQGVHTEAFF
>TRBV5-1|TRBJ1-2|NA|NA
TGCGCCAGCAGCTTGGCCCAGGGTGATGGCTACACCTTC
CASSLAQGDGYTF
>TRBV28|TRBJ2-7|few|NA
TGTGCCAGCAGGTCCGAATTGTACGAGCAGTACTTC
CASRSELYEQYF
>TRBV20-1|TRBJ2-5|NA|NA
TGCAGTGCCCAGTCGGACAGCGAGGGGGAGACCCAGTACTTC
CSAQSDSEGETQYF
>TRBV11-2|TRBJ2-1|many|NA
TGTGCCAGCAGCATCAGACAGGCCGGAGGGCAGTTCTTC
CASSIRQAGGQFF
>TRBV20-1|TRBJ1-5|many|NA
TGCAGTGCCTCGGGGGGGGCCAATCAGCCCCAGCATTTT
CSASGGANQPQHF
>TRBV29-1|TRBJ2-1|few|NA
TGCAGCGTTGTCTTTGGGGTAGATGAGCAGTTCTTC
CSVVFGVDEQFF
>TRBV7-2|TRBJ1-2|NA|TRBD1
TGTGCCAGCAGCTTAGGCTCGACAGGGGGCTATGGCTACACCTTC
CASSLGSTGGYGYTF
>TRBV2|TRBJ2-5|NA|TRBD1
TGTGCCAGCTCCGCAGGGGGCACTTCGGGAGAGACCCAGTACTTC
CASSAGGTSGETQYF
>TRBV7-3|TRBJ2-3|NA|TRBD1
TGTGCCAGCAGCTTAGAAGGGGGCTATAGCACAGATACGCAGTATTTT
CASSLEGGYSTDTQYF
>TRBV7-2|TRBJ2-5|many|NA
TGTGCCAGCAGCCCCGAGGGGGTGGGGGGCAGGGAGACCCAGTACTTC
CASSPEGVGGRETQYF
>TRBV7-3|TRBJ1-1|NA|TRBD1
TGTGCCAGCAGCTTGGACAGGACGAACACTGAAGCTTTCTTT
CASSLDRTNTEAFF
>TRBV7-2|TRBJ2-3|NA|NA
TGTGCCAGCAGCTTAGGGCCACGAGGAACTGATACGCAGTATTTT
CASSLGPRGTDTQYF
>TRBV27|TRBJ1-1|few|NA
TGTGCCAGCAGTTTGGACAGATTCACTGAAGCTTTCTTT
CASSLDRFTEAFF
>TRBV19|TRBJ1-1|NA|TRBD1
TGTGCCAGTAGACGTCTTATGGGACAGGGCAACACTGAAGCTTTCTTT
CASRRLMGQGNTEAFF
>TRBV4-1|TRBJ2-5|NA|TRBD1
TGCGCCAGCAGCCAAGATCCGACAGGGGGATACCAAGAGACCCAGTACTTC
CASSQDPTGGYQETQYF
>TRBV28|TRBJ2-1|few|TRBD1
TGTGCCAGCAGTTTGGCGGGACAGGGGCCCAATGAGCAGTTCTTC
CASSLAGQGPNEQFF
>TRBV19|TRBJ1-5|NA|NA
TGTGCCAGTAGTGAACAAGGAGATGGTCAGCCCCAGCATTTT
CASSEQGDGQPQHF
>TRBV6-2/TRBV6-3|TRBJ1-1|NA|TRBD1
TGTGCCAGCAGGGACAGGACACCGAGAGATTTAAACACTGAAGCTTTCTTT
CASRDRTPRDLNTEAFF
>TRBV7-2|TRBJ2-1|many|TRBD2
TGTGCCAGCAGCTTGGGGCTAGCGGGAGCGGGTGAGCAGTTCTTC
CASSLGLAGAGEQFF
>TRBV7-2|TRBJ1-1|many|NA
TGTGCCAGCAGAGGGGGTGGCGGCACTGAAGCTTTCTTT
CASRGGGGTEAFF
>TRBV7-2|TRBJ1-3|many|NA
TGTGCCAGCAGCTTCGCAGGGTACGGAAACACCATATATTTT
CASSFAGYGNTIYF
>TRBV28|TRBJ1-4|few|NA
TGTGCCAGCACCAGCCCGGCTAATGAAAAACTGTTTTTT
CASTSPANEKLFF
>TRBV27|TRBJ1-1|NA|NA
TGTGCCAGCAGTCCTTTAAGGGCGAACACTGAAGCTTTCTTT
CASSPLRANTEAFF
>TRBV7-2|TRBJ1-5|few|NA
TGTGCCAGCAGCTCTAGCCGGGGGGCGAATCAGCCCCAGCATTTT
CASSSSRGANQPQHF
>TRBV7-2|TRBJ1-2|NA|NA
TGTGCCAGCAGCTCACAGACTAACTATGGCTACACCTTC
CASSSQTNYGYTF
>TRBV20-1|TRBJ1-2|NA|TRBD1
TGCAGTGCCCCGGGGACAGGGAGCGGAGGCTACACCTTC
CSAPGTGSGGYTF
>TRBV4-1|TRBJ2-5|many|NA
TGCGCCAGCAGCCAAGCCATCGTGCGGACCCCGGAGACCCAGTACTTC
CASSQAIVRTPETQYF
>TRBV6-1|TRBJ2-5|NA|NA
TGTGCCAGCAGTGAAGACAGGGTTTTAGAGACCCAGTACTTC
CASSEDRVLETQYF
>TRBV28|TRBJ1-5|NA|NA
TGTGCCAGCAGTCTACAGGAACAGCCCCAGCATTTT
CASSLQEQPQHF
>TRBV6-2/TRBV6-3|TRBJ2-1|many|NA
TGTGCCAGCAGGACAGATCCCTCCCTATACAATGAGCAGTTCTTC
CASRTDPSLYNEQFF
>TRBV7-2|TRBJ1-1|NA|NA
TGTGCCAGCAGCTCTCAAGGGACGGCGAACACTGAAGCTTTCTTT
CASSSQGTANTEAFF
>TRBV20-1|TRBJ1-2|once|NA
TGCAGTGCAAACCCAGATCCTAACTATGGCTACACCTTC
CSANPDPNYGYTF
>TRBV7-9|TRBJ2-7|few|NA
TGTGCCAGCAGCTTAGGGAAGGGTCCCTACGAGCAGTACTTC
CASSLGKGPYEQYF
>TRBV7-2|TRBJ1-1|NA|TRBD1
TGTGCCAGCAGCATTGGACAGGGCACTGAAGCTTTCTTT
CASSIGQGTEAFF
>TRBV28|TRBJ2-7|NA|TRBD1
TGTGCCAGCAGTTTAGGGCAGGGGGCCGCCTACGAGCAGTACTTC
CASSLGQGAAYEQYF
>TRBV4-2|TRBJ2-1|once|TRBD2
TGTGCCAGCAGCCAAGTCCCTAGCGGGGGATACAATGAGCAGTTCTTC
CASSQVPSGGYNEQFF
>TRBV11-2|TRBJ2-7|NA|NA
TGTGCCAGCAGCCCCGTTACGGTTGGGCTTTCCTACGAGCAGTACTTC
CASSPVTVGLSYEQYF
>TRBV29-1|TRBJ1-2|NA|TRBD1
TGCAGCGTGGGGAGGGACAGGGGAACAAATGGCTACACCTTC
CSVGRDRGTNGYTF
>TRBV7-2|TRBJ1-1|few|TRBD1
TGTGCCAGCAGCCCCCAGGGGACAGGGGTTCGGAACACTGAAGCTTTCTTT
CASSPQGTGVRNTEAFF
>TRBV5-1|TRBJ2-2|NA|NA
TGCGCCAGCAGCCCCACAAGTACAGGGAACACCGGGGAGCTGTTTTTT
CASSPTSTGNTGELFF
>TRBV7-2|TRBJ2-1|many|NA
TGTGCCAGCAGCTATCGGACGGTTAGGCGGTACAATGAGCAGTTCTTC
CASSYRTVRRYNEQFF
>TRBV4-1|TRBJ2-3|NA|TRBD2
TGCGCCAGCAGCCAAGTGTCTAGCGGGACCTATACGCAGTATTTT
CASSQVSSGTYTQYF
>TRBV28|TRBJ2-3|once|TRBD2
TGTGCCAGCAGTTTATTGCAGCGGGGGGGCAAAGATACGCAGTATTTT
CASSLLQRGGKDTQYF
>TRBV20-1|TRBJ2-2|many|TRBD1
TGCAGTGCTAGATCCGACAGGGCCGGGGAGCTGTTTTTT
CSARSDRAGELFF